Detailed here is one T cell receptor (beta chain). Its target is not known. TCRdb independently ran MiXCR on the reads; one entry per CDR3 protein. Found here are roughly 800,000 distinct CDR3 sequences, roughly 29% of them singletons; the top ten hold about an eighth. This CDR3 is 16 amino acids long. The V and J ends lost 0 bases and 1 base respectively, with 10 bases between them. CDR1 is ENHRY, CDR2 SYGVKD, per germline. These data belong to a study of T cell repertoires in cytomegalovirus infection. Study context: Public TCR beta signatures were indicative of both CMV infection and a matching HLA type. Broader study findings: Ex vivo responses were dominated by HLA-C-restricted CMV-specific TCR beta clonotypes. Frequencies of public TCR beta families were cumulated, and this identified carriers of CMV plus the relevant HLA.

This TCR was recovered from a human donor in good health (CMV status not recorded). Some clones in this sample may be carry-over from other donors' samples. Sample: cultured CD8+ T cells from PBMCs, taken from culture after CMV antigen stimulation. J is TRBJ1-5 and V is TRBV10-3, with a tentative D call TRBD1 (5 bases). CDR3 DNA sequence: TGTGCCATCAGTGAGTCGGGGCAGCTGAGCAATCAGCCCCAGCATTTT. It translates to CAISESGQLSNQPQHF.